The rows below give T cell receptor beta chains drawn from one sample of a study of cytomegalovirus exposure and HLA in healthy donors. The assay was immunoSEQ multiplex PCR, and TCRdb's table has in-frame clones only and misses some. The table lists 150,000 to 200,000 clones, over 75% of them singletons, with about 1.8% in the top ten. The sample was PBMCs. These receptors came from a man between 18 and 35 years old in good health and CMV-seronegative. The CDR3 runs from the conserved cysteine through the conserved F or W. A D gene is named only where the DNA matches it firmly. Clone size appears in some rows only: once, few, many, or a class for an expanded clone.

CDR3 | DNA | J | V | D | size
CASSIGMRSSGNTIYF | TGTGCCAGTAGTATAGGAATGCGAAGCTCTGGAAACACCATATATTTT | TRBJ1-3 | TRBV19 | . | .
CASSELPGQGNYGYTF | TGTGCCAGCAGCGAACTTCCGGGACAGGGTAACTATGGCTACACCTTC | TRBJ1-2 | TRBV21-1 | . | .
CASSPNIRPQSGEKLFF | TGCGCCAGCAGCCCGAACATACGCCCGCAGTCAGGGGAAAAACTGTTTTTT | TRBJ1-4 | TRBV4-1 | . | .
CASSELRRSSYNEQFF | TGTGCCAGCAGTGAACTCAGGAGGAGCTCCTACAATGAGCAGTTCTTC | TRBJ2-1 | TRBV6-1 | . | .
CASSERGRDGYTF | TGTGCCAGCAGTGAAAGGGGGCGCGATGGCTACACCTTC | TRBJ1-2 | TRBV25-1 | TRBD1 | .
CASSVAGRAGGQETQYF | TGTGCCAGCAGCGTAGCTGGTCGGGCGGGGGGGCAAGAGACCCAGTACTTC | TRBJ2-5 | TRBV9 | TRBD2 | .
CASGTALSGANVLTF | TGTGCCAGCGGGACAGCCCTCTCTGGGGCCAACGTCCTGACTTTC | TRBJ2-6 | TRBV6-1 | TRBD1 | once
CASSLVFSTDTQYF | TGTGCCAGCAGCTTGGTATTCAGCACAGATACGCAGTATTTT | TRBJ2-3 | TRBV5-6 | . | .
CASSSGTGHYNEQFF | TGTGCCAGCTCATCCGGGACAGGGCACTACAATGAGCAGTTCTTC | TRBJ2-1 | TRBV18 | TRBD1 | .
CATREGASYYEQYF | TGTGCCACCCGCGAGGGGGCGAGTTACTACGAGCAGTACTTC | TRBJ2-7 | TRBV10-3 | TRBD1 | .
CARTVPGINYGYTF | TGCGCCCGGACCGTCCCCGGGATTAACTATGGCTACACCTTC | TRBJ1-2 | TRBV23-1 | . | once
CASSHVAGTGGHEQYF | TGTGCCAGCAGCCACGTCGCGGGGACAGGGGGACACGAGCAGTACTTC | TRBJ2-7 | TRBV7-9 | TRBD1 | .
CASSLAEGGEQFF | TGCGCCAGCAGCTTGGCCGAGGGCGGTGAGCAGTTCTTC | TRBJ2-1 | TRBV5-1 | . | once
CASSYSRRGHTEAFF | TGTGCCAGCAGTTACTCGAGGCGGGGTCACACTGAAGCTTTCTTT | TRBJ1-1 | TRBV6-5 | . | .
CASSTTLGDPRGAQYF | TGTGCCAGCAGTACCACTTTAGGGGACCCACGGGGGGCCCAGTACTTC | TRBJ2-5 | TRBV6-6 | TRBD2 | .